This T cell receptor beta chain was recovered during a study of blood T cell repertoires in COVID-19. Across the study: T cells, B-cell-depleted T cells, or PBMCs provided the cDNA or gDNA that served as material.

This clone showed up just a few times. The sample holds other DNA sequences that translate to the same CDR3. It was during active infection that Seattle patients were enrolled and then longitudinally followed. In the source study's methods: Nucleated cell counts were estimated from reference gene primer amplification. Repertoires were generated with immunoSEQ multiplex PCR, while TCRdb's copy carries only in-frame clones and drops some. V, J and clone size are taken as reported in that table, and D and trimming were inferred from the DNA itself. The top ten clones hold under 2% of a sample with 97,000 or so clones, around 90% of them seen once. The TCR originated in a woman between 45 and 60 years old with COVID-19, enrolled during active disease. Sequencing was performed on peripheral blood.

CDR3 sequence reads: CASGTGTSGGTDTQYF. The CDR3 nucleotides are TGTGCTAGTGGTACCGGGACTAGCGGGGGTACAGATACGCAGTATTTT. V usage is TRBV12-5 and J usage is TRBJ2-3; 14 bases line up with TRBD2. Germline V gene lookup returns CDR1 LGHNT and CDR2 FRNRAP. This CDR3 has 16 residues. V trimming: 5 bases; J trimming: 3 bases; junction bases outside the gene matches: 4.